This TCR beta chain stems from a study of blood T cell repertoires in COVID-19. Germline-derived CDR1 and CDR2 are SGHTA and FQGTGA. The CDR3 consists of 15 residues. Losses at the gene ends were 5 bases for V and 2 bases for J; bases not matched to a gene: 1. Original processing notes: The authors estimated nucleated cell counts from reference gene primer amplification. Measured with immunoSEQ multiplex PCR; TCRdb has only the in-frame clones, and not every one. V, J and clone size were drawn from that table, and D and trimming were deduced from the DNA. The sample yields 230,000 or so clones, 75% to 90% seen once.

This chain links TRBV7-3 with TRBJ2-2, with 11 bases lining up with TRBD1. Specimen: peripheral blood. The source of this sequence is a woman between 35 and 50 years old who had recovered from COVID-19. The CDR3 protein is CASSRTGGNTGELFF. CDR3 bases: TGTGCCAGCAGCCGGACAGGGGGCAACACCGGGGAGCTGTTTTTT. Full variable domain (remainder filled in from reference TRBV7-3 and TRBJ2-2): GAGVSQTPSNKVTEKGKYVELRCDPISGHTALYWYRQSLGQGPEFLIYFQGTGAADDSGLPNDRFFAVRPEGSVSTLKIQRTERGDSAVYLCASSRTGGNTGELFFGEGSRLTVL.